The 25 T cell receptor beta chains reported below all come from one sample, sequenced in a study of OX40 agonist ivuxolimab in advanced cancers. Clones were read by immunoSEQ multiplex PCR, and TCRdb kept only the in-frame ones, dropping some. Of 50,000 to 80,000 clones in the sample, around 90% were seen once. The material sequenced was CD4+ or CD8+ T cells sorted from blood, taken in a trial of the OX40 agonist ivuxolimab. The source is an adult with an advanced solid tumor such as melanoma, head and neck, liver or kidney cancer.

The genes are TRBV9 and TRBJ1-5; 7 bases match TRBD1. V was pared by 3 bases and J by 3 bases, with 6 bases of the junction left unmatched. Germline CDR1 SGDLS, CDR2 YYNGEE. The CDR3 has 15 residues. The CDR3 spells CASSAGQDYNQPQHF. CDR3 coding DNA: TGTGCCAGCAGCGCCGGACAGGATTACAATCAGCCCCAGCATTTT. The full variable domain, with the rest looked up from reference TRBV9 and TRBJ1-5, is DSGVTQTPKHLITATGQRVTLRCSPRSGDLSVYWYQQSLDQGLQFLIQYYNGEERAKGNILERFSAQQFPDLHSELNLSSLELGDSALYFCASSAGQDYNQPQHFGDGTRLSIL.

This clone was counted between two and nine times. V is TRBV18 and J is TRBJ2-5; D call uncertain. The germline CDR1 and CDR2 sequences are KGHSH and LQKENI. V lost 0 bases and J lost 2, with 7 bases in between. The CDR3 runs to 14 residues. The CDR3: CASSPPHGQETQYF. CDR3 DNA: TGTGCCAGCTCACCACCGCACGGGCAAGAGACCCAGTACTTC.

The chain links TRBV11-3 to TRBJ2-4, with 10 bases matching TRBD2. There are 12 residues in the CDR3. The V gene end was trimmed by 5 bases and the J gene end by 16 bases; junction bases not matched to a gene: 8. CDR1 and CDR2 from the germline V gene are SGHNT and YENEEA. The CDR3 here is CASSLSGRTPYF. In DNA, the CDR3 is TGTGCCAGCAGCCTTAGCGGGAGGACCCCTTACTTC.

The chain uses TRBV15 and TRBJ1-2; the D gene is possibly TRBD1 (5 bases). Germline CDR1 is LNHNV and CDR2 is YYDKDF (reference sequence). This CDR3 is 14 amino acids long. V lost 6 bases and J lost 4, with 15 bases in between. For the CDR3, the DNA is TGTGCCACCAGACCCCCGGGGCGCGGCTATGGCTACACCTTC. This encodes CATRPPGRGYGYTF.

The rearrangement joins TRBV10-3 to TRBJ2-5, with 10 bases aligning to TRBD1. Unmatched junction bases numbered 8, after V lost 2 bases and J lost 5 bases. The CDR3 covers 16 residues. CDR1 and CDR2 (germline): ENHRY, SYGVKD. CDR3 nucleotides: TGTGCCATCAGTGAGAAAGGACAGGGGGATTTGGAGACCCAGTACTTC. It yields the protein CAISEKGQGDLETQYF.

The count of this clone is one. This chain uses TRBV4-3 with TRBJ1-5, with TRBD1 as a possible D gene (5 bases). This CDR3 region has 14 residues. The germline V gene encodes CDR1 LGHNA and CDR2 YSLEER. V was pared by 4 bases and J by 4 bases, with 11 bases between. The CDR3 protein is CASSPQWGNQPQHF. For the CDR3, the DNA is TGCGCCAGCAGCCCCCAATGGGGGAATCAGCCCCAGCATTTT.

V is TRBV5-1 and J is TRBJ2-7, with no clear D. V lost 4 bases and J 3 bases, leaving 11 bases between the germline ends. Germline CDR1 and CDR2: SGHRS and YFSETQ. The CDR3 sequence is 13 residues long. The CDR3 DNA reads as TGCGCCAGCAGCGCGGCGACCATCTACGAGCAGTACTTC. It is translated as CASSAATIYEQYF.

This rearrangement joins TRBV6-7 to TRBJ2-2; D is unclear. TRBV6-7 is identified as an open reading frame with a role that is uncertain. V shed 0 bases and J shed 2 bases, with 13 bases lying between them. This CDR3 has 17 amino acids. The CDR3 sequence is CASSYSTREGNTGELFF. CDR3 bases: TGTGCCAGCAGTTACTCGACAAGGGAAGGTAACACCGGGGAGCTGTTTTTT.

The J gene is TRBJ2-1, the V gene TRBV7-6; 12 bases fit TRBD2. The germline CDR1 and CDR2 sequences are SGHVS and FNYEAQ. Trimming at V came to 7 bases and at J to 5 bases, leaving 3 bases not matched to a gene. This CDR3 is 14 amino acids long. The CDR3 protein is CASTRTSGNNEQFF. CDR3 nucleotides: TGTGCCAGCACCCGGACTAGCGGGAACAATGAGCAGTTCTTC. Drawing the rest from reference TRBV7-6 and TRBJ2-1, the complete variable domain is GAGVSQSPRYKVTKRGQDVALRCDPISGHVSLYWYRQALGQGPEFLTYFNYEAQQDKSGLPNDRFSAERPEGSISTLTIQRTEQRDSAMYRCASTRTSGNNEQFFGPGTRLTVL.

The count of this clone is one. The rearrangement links TRBV18 to TRBJ2-2; 8 nucleotides line up with TRBD2. V trimming: 4 bases; J trimming: 6 bases; junction bases outside the gene matches: 7. The CDR3 extends over 15 amino acids. The germline V gene has CDR1 KGHSH and CDR2 LQKENI. The CDR3 is CASSQFSGSPGELFF. The CDR3 DNA sequence: TGTGCCAGCTCACAGTTCAGCGGGAGTCCCGGGGAGCTGTTTTTT.

The rearrangement joins TRBV30 to TRBJ2-1; 11 bases map to TRBD2. The CDR3 has 13 residues. Germline V gene data show CDR1 as GTSNPN and CDR2 as SVGIG (reference sequence). Trimming removed 4 bases from V and 9 bases from J; junction bases left unmatched: 5. The CDR3 protein is CAWTGTSGTEQFF. CDR3 bases: TGTGCCTGGACCGGGACTAGCGGTACTGAGCAGTTCTTC.

This clone was seen only once. This CDR3 is CASSSTGGASGELFF. CDR3 bases: TGTGCCAGCAGCTCGACAGGGGGCGCGTCCGGGGAGCTGTTTTTT. J is TRBJ2-2 and V is TRBV11-3; the match to TRBD1 covers 10 bases. V dropped 4 bases and J dropped 6; count of bases not matched to a gene: 5. This CDR3 is built from 15 residues. CDR1 SGHNT and CDR2 YENEEA come from the germline V gene.

The rearrangement joins TRBV10-3 to TRBJ1-4; TRBD1 matches at 7 bases. The germline V gene encodes CDR1 ENHRY and CDR2 SYGVKD. The CDR3 totals 12 residues. After removal of 10 bases from V and 6 bases from J, the junction contained 5 bases not matched to a gene. DNA for the CDR3: TGTGCCACCCGGGACAGATATGAAAAACTGTTTTTT. Encoded protein: CATRDRYEKLFF.

This chain links TRBV5-6 with TRBJ2-2; D gene unclear. The V gene's germline CDR1 is SGHDT and CDR2 YYEEEE. The V and J ends lost 1 base and 5 bases respectively, with 12 bases between them. There are 15 residues in the CDR3. This chain's CDR3 is CASSLFQPETGELFF. The CDR3 DNA follows: TGTGCCAGCAGCTTGTTCCAACCCGAAACCGGGGAGCTGTTTTTT.

The chain has TRBV11-1 and TRBJ2-7, with TRBD2 identical over 8 bases. Germline V lookup: CDR1 SGHAT, CDR2 FQDESV (reference sequence). V shed 5 bases, J shed 1 base, and the junction held 7 bases outside the gene matches. The CDR3 has 15 residues. CDR3 protein: CASSTPGLVSYEQYF. The CDR3 region has the DNA TGTGCCAGCAGCACCCCGGGACTAGTTTCCTACGAGCAGTACTTC.

This rearrangement joins TRBV27 to TRBJ2-1, with 8 bases lining up with TRBD2. Trimming took 7 bases from V and 7 from J; bases not matched to a gene: 15. From germline, CDR1 is MNHEY and CDR2 SMNVEV (reference sequence). This CDR3 spans 16 amino acids. The CDR3 protein is CASKPAGVAGLNEQFF. The DNA of the CDR3 is TGTGCCAGCAAACCGGCCGGTGTAGCGGGGTTGAATGAGCAGTTCTTC.

The chain is built from TRBV15 and TRBJ1-6; D is perhaps TRBD1 (5 bases). The V end was cut by 0 bases, the J end by 10 bases, with 16 bases between. The CDR3 has 16 amino acids. Germline CDR1 and CDR2: LNHNV and YYDKDF (reference sequence). The CDR3 region is CATSRDPGPFESPLHF. For the CDR3, the DNA is TGTGCCACCAGCAGAGATCCAGGGCCCTTCGAGTCACCCCTCCACTTT.

The chain links TRBV14 to TRBJ2-7, with 9 bases fitting TRBD1. The germline V gene encodes CDR1 SGHDN and CDR2 FVKESK. J lost 0 bases, V lost 4 bases, and 1 base had no gene match. CDR3 length: 14 amino acids. The CDR3 sequence: CASSRQGGSYEQYF. CDR3 in DNA: TGTGCCAGCAGCCGACAGGGGGGCTCCTACGAGCAGTACTTC.

This chain uses TRBV9 with TRBJ1-2; D is undetermined. The V and J ends lost 3 bases and 2 bases respectively, with 5 bases between them. Germline values: CDR1 SGDLS, CDR2 YYNGEE. The CDR3 is made up of 12 amino acids. The DNA of the CDR3 is TGTGCCAGCAGCGACGGAAACTATGGCTACACCTTC. Residues: CASSDGNYGYTF.

The chain carries TRBV6-1 and TRBJ2-3; the match to TRBD2 covers 9 bases. This CDR3 has 12 residues. The V gene's germline CDR1 is MNHNS and CDR2 SASEGT. V trimming: 3 bases; J trimming: 15 bases; junction bases outside the gene matches: 7. This chain's CDR3 is CASSENSGSLYF. In DNA form, the CDR3 reads TGTGCCAGCAGTGAGAATAGCGGGAGTTTATATTTT.

The CDR3 sequence: CASSLRSGSSYNEQFF. The DNA of the CDR3 is TGTGCCAGCAGCTTACGTAGCGGGAGCTCCTACAATGAGCAGTTCTTC. The chain is built from TRBV7-9 and TRBJ2-1; 9 bases are a match to TRBD2. With V trimmed by 2 bases and J by 0 bases, 2 bases remained unmatched. Germline V CDR1 and CDR2: SEHNR, FQNEAQ (reference sequence). CDR3 size: 16 residues.

The chain uses TRBV5-1 and TRBJ2-1, with a weak D call TRBD2 (8 bases). The CDR3 is made up of 15 amino acids. In germline, CDR1 is SGHRS, CDR2 YFSETQ. The V end was cut by 5 bases, the J end by 4 bases, with 16 bases between. Here the CDR3 reads CASSSGGTAYNEQFF. For the CDR3, the DNA is TGCGCCAGCAGTTCGGGGGGGACAGCTTACAATGAGCAGTTCTTC.

The rearrangement joins TRBV7-9 to TRBJ1-1; unclear D gene. The V end was cut by 5 bases, the J end by 1 base, with 8 bases between. The germline gives CDR1 SEHNR, CDR2 FQNEAQ (reference sequence). The CDR3 contains 13 residues. In DNA form, the CDR3 reads TGTGCCAGCAGCCCGCAGGAGAACACTGAAGCTTTCTTT. It codes for CASSPQENTEAFF.

V is TRBV7-2 and J is TRBJ2-7; D call uncertain. The CDR3 sequence is 13 residues long. Trimming stripped 1 base from V and 0 bases from J, with 4 bases between. The germline V gene has CDR1 SGHTA and CDR2 FQGNSA. This CDR3 reads CASSLESSYEQYF. The CDR3 DNA is TGTGCCAGCAGCTTAGAGAGCTCCTACGAGCAGTACTTC.

V and J are TRBV19 and TRBJ1-2; 7 bases fit TRBD1. Per germline, CDR1 LNHDA and CDR2 SQIVND (reference sequence). J was trimmed by 7 bases and V by 3 bases; bases with no gene match: 8. This CDR3 region has 14 residues. CDR3 DNA: TGTGCCAGTAGTATCCAGGGGGTTGGTGTTGGCTACACCTTC. Translation gives CASSIQGVGVGYTF. Filled out from reference TRBV19 and TRBJ1-2, the complete variable domain reads DGGITQSPKYLFRKEGQNVTLSCEQNLNHDAMYWYRQDPGQGLRLIYYSQIVNDFQKGDIAEGYSVSREKKESFPLTVTSAQKNPTAFYLCASSIQGVGVGYTFGSGTRLTVV.